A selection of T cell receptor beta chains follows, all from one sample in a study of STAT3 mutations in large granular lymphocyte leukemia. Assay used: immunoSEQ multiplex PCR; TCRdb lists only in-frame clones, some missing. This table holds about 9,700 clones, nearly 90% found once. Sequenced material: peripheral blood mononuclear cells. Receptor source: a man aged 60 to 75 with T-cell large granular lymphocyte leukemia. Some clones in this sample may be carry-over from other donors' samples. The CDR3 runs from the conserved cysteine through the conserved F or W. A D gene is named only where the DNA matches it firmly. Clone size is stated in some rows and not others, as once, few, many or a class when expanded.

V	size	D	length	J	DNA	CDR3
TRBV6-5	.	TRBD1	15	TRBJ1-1	TGTGCCAGCAGCTTCTGGACAGGAGGCGGTCCTGAAGCTTTCTTT	CASSFWTGGGPEAFF
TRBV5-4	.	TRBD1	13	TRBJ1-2	TGTGCCAGCAGCTTGGCAGGGGGCGATGGCTACACCTTC	CASSLAGGDGYTF
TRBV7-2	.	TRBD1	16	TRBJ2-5	TGTGCCAGCAGCTTGAGACAGGGGGCTTCAAAAGAGACCCAGTACTTC	CASSLRQGASKETQYF
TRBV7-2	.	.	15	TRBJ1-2	TGTGCCAGCAGCTTCGAGGGGGGTAGGGACTATGGCTACACCTTC	CASSFEGGRDYGYTF
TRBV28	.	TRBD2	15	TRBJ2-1	TGTGCCAGCAGTTTTCAAAGCGGGAGGTACAATGAGCAGTTCTTC	CASSFQSGRYNEQFF
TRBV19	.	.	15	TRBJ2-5	TGTGCCAGTAGTGGTCTGACGGGAGTTAGGGAGACCCAGTACTTC	CASSGLTGVRETQYF
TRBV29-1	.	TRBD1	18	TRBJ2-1	TGCAGCGTTGAAGGGGGACGACAGGGGGGGTTTTCCTACAATGAGCAGTTCTTC	CSVEGGRQGGFSYNEQFF
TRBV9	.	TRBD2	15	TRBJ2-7	TGTGCCAGCAGCGAGGCCCCAGGGAGGGCCTACGAGCAGTACTTC	CASSEAPGRAYEQYF
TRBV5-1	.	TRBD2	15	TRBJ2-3	TGCGCCAGCAGCAATAGCGGGACTAGCACAGATACGCAGTATTTT	CASSNSGTSTDTQYF
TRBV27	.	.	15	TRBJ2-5	TGTGCCAGCCGGACGGGGGTCCGGGGACTAGAGACCCAGTACTTC	CASRTGVRGLETQYF
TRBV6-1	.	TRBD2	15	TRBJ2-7	TGTGCCAGCAGTGAAGGACTAGCGGGAGTGGACGAGCAGTACTTC	CASSEGLAGVDEQYF
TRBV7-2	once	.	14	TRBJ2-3	TGTGCCAGCAGCCCGGGGGCCTTGACAGATACGCAGTATTTT	CASSPGALTDTQYF
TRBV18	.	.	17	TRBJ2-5	TGTGCCAGCTCACCACCGGATGCCGTAGGCCGTAAAGAGACCCAGTACTTC	CASSPPDAVGRKETQYF
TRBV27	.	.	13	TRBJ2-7	TGTGCCAGCAGTTTTCAACGTAGCTACGAGCAGTACTTC	CASSFQRSYEQYF
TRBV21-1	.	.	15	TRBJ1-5	TGTGCCAGCACCCCGAGCCCCCGGGGCCATCAGCCCCAGCATTTT	CASTPSPRGHQPQHF
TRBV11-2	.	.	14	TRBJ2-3	TGTGCCAGCAGCTTAGGCCAGATCACAGATACGCAGTATTTT	CASSLGQITDTQYF
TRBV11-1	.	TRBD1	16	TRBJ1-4	TGTGCCAGCAGCTCGGGACAGTCGTCAACTAATGAAAAACTGTTTTTT	CASSSGQSSTNEKLFF
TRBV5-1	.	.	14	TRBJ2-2	TGCGCCAGCAGTCCGGAGTTTAACGGCGGGGAGCTGTTTTTT	CASSPEFNGGELFF
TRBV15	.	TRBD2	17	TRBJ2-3	TGTGCCACCAGCAGAGATCGGGAGGGATGGGGCACAGATACGCAGTATTTT	CATSRDREGWGTDTQYF
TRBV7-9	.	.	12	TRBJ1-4	TGTGCCAGCAGCCCTCTAAGTGAAAAACTGTTTTTT	CASSPLSEKLFF
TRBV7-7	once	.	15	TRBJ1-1	TGTGCTAGCAGCTTAGAGTCTTGGATGAACACTGAAGCTTTCTTT	CASSLESWMNTEAFF
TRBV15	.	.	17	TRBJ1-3	TGTGCCACCAGCAGAGATCACGGCACGAGCTCTGGAAACACCATATATTTT	CATSRDHGTSSGNTIYF
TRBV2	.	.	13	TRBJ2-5	TGTGCCAGCATCCTCCTGGGGTACGAGACCCAGTACTTC	CASILLGYETQYF
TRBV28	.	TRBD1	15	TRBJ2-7	TGTGCCAGCAGCTCGGACAGGGGGGGCTCCTACGAGCAGTACTTC	CASSSDRGGSYEQYF
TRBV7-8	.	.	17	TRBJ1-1	TGTGCCAGCAGCTTAGTGGGCGGAGCGGGGGGAATCACTGAAGCTTTCTTT	CASSLVGGAGGITEAFF
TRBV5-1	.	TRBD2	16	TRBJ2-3	TGCGCCAGCAGCTTGGGGACTAGCGAGGTTGCGGATACGCAGTATTTT	CASSLGTSEVADTQYF
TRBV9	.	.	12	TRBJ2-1	TGTGCCAGCAGCGTAGCGCTGAATGAGCAGTTCTTC	CASSVALNEQFF
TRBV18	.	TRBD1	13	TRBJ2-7	TGTGCCAGCTCACAAGGACAGGGTAACGAGCAGTACTTC	CASSQGQGNEQYF
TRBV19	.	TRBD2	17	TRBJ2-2	TGTGCCAGTAGCGCATTAGCGGGAGGGCCGGGCACCGGGGAGCTGTTTTTT	CASSALAGGPGTGELFF
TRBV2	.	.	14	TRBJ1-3	TGTGCCAGCAAGGCCCAGGGACCTGGAAACACCATATATTTT	CASKAQGPGNTIYF
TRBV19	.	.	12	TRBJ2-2	TGTGCCAGTAGTATAGCTACCGGGGAGCTGTTTTTT	CASSIATGELFF
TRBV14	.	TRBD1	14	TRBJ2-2	TGTGCCAGCAGCCCGTACACAGGGGCCGGGGAGCTGTTTTTT	CASSPYTGAGELFF
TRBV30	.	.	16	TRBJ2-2	TGTGCCTGGAGTCACGTAAGGCAGGTGAACACCGGGGAGCTGTTTTTT	CAWSHVRQVNTGELFF
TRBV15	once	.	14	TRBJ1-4	TGTGCCACCAGCAGCCGGGACATAAATGAAAAACTGTTTTTT	CATSSRDINEKLFF
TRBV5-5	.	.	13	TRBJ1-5	TGTGCCAGCAGCTTGAGAGGCAATCAGCCCCAGCATTTT	CASSLRGNQPQHF
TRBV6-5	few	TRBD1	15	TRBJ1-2	TGTGCCAGCAGACCGGGACAGGAACCCAGATATGGCTACACCTTC	CASRPGQEPRYGYTF
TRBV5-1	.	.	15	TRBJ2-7	TGCGCCAGCAGCTTGGGGGAGCAGGGCCAATACGAGCAGTACTTC	CASSLGEQGQYEQYF
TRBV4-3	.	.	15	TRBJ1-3	TGCGCCAGCAGCCAAGAGGGGGTTTCTGGAAACACCATATATTTT	CASSQEGVSGNTIYF
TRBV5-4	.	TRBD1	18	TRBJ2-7	TGTGCCAGCAGCTTGCCACCCCTGGACAGGGGAGGCTCCTACGAGCAGTACTTC	CASSLPPLDRGGSYEQYF
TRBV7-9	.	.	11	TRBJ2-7	TGTGCCAGCAGCTTACTTGACGAGCAGTACTTC	CASSLLDEQYF
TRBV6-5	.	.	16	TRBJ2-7	TGTGCCAGCAGTTACTCGGCCGGGGCCCCATTTGGCGAGCAGTACTTC	CASSYSAGAPFGEQYF
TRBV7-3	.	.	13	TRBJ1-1	TGTGCCAGCAGCTTACTGGTGGGCACTGAAGCTTTCTTT	CASSLLVGTEAFF
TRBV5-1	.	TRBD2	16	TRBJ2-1	TGCGCCAGCATGGGTCTAGCGGTCGACTCCTACAATGAGCAGTTCTTC	CASMGLAVDSYNEQFF
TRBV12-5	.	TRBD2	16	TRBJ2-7	TGTGCTAGTGGGAAAGCGCAGGGACTAGCGGGAGACGAGCAGTACTTC	CASGKAQGLAGDEQYF
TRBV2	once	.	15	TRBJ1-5	TGTGCCAGCAGTGGGGGGCAGTTTAGCAATCAGCCCCAGCATTTT	CASSGGQFSNQPQHF
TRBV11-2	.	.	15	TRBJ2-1	TGTGCCAGCAGCTTAAGGGGGAAGGTGTTCAATGAGCAGTTCTTC	CASSLRGKVFNEQFF
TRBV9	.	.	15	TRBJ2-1	TGTGCCAGCAGCGCCACACCCGAGGGATACAATGAGCAGTTCTTC	CASSATPEGYNEQFF
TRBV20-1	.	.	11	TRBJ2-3	TGCAGTGCTAGGTCACCAGATACGCAGTATTTT	CSARSPDTQYF
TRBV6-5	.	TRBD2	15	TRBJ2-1	TGTGCCAGCGGACCGAGCGGGAGCTCCTACAATGAGCAGTTCTTC	CASGPSGSSYNEQFF
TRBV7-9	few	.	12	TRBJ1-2	TGTGCCAGCAGCTTAGTCGGCTATGGCTACACCTTC	CASSLVGYGYTF
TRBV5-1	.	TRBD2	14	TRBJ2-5	TGCGCCAGCAGCGGGACTAGCGGGACTGAGACCCAGTACTTC	CASSGTSGTETQYF
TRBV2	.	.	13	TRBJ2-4	TGTGCCAGCAGTGGGGCCTTCACCGACATTCAGTACTTC	CASSGAFTDIQYF
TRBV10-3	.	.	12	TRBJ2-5	TGTGCCATCATGGGTCCGGGGGAGACCCAGTACTTC	CAIMGPGETQYF
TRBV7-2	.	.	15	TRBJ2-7	TGTGCCAGCAGCTTAGGTTCGCGGTCCCTCTACGAGCAGTACTTC	CASSLGSRSLYEQYF